This T cell receptor (beta chain) was documented in a study of cytomegalovirus exposure and HLA in healthy donors. In the PCR, 60 Vbeta and 13 Jbeta primers were used. Repertoires were generated with immunoSEQ multiplex PCR, while TCRdb's copy carries only in-frame clones and drops some. Altogether 76,000 or so clones are present, about four fifths being singletons, with the ten largest covering approximately 9%. About this clone: Its specificity is unknown.

Germline V gives CDR1 SGHRS, CDR2 YFSETQ. This CDR3 spans 15 amino acids. Trimming pared 0 bases from V and 4 bases from J, leaving 11 bases between. Whole-study results and caveats: Sequencing likely generated an artifact that appeared as a cluster of highly shared sequence variants.

The source of this sequence is a woman aged 40 to 49 in good health and CMV-seropositive. Sequenced material: PBMCs. This chain links TRBV5-1 with TRBJ2-1; possible D gene TRBD2, 7 bases. CDR3 DNA: TGCGCCAGCAGCTTGGCGGGGGGCCGATACAATGAGCAGTTCTTC. It codes for CASSLAGGRYNEQFF.